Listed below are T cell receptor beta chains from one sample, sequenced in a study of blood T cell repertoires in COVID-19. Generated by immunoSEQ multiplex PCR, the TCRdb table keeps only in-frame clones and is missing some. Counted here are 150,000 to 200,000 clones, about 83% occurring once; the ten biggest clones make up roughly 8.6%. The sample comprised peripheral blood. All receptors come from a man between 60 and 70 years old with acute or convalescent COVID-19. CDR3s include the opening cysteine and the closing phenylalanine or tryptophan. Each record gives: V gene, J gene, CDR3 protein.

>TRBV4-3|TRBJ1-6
CASSPGGRGNSPLHF
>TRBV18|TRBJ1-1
CASSPAEMNTEAFF
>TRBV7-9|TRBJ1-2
CASSFGQGPSANYGYTF
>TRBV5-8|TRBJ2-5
CASSKRQGNQETQYF
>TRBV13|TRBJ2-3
CASSPMRADTQYF
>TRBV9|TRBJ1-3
CASSVSGRATGNTIYF
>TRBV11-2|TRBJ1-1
CASSFGTGDLNTEAFF
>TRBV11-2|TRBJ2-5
CASSSISGTEPQETQYF
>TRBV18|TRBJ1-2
CASSPPMREDRGGYTF
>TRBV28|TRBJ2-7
CASSRAGEYEQYF
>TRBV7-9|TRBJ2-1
CASSLDEGIVLGEQFF
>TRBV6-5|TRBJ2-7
CASSTQGGSRYEQYF
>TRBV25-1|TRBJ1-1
CASSESGGVNTEAFF
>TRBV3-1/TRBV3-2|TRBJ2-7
CASSQLLSGTGTEQYF
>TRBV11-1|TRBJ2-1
CASSPEPGQGPNEQFF
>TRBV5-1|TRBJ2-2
CASSRGQITMTGELFF
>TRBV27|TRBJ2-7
CASSLGHPYEQYF
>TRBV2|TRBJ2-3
CASRGQISTDTQYF
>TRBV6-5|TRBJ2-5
CASSQTGGAETQYF
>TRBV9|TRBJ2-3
CASSLDRVSTDTQYF
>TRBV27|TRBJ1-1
CASSLSAATEAFF
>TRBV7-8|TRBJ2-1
CASSRWTSGSNEQFF
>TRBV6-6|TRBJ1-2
CASTGQGQGYTF
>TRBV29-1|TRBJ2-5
CSVEGRGEETQYF
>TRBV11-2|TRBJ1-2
CASSNPKSDGYTF
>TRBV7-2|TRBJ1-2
CASRREVGMWYTF
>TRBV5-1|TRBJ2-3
CASSSGQGSDTQYF
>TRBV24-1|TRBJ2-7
CATSDQTGPDEQYF
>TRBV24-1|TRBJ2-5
CATSPRQGLQETQYF
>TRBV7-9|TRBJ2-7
CASSDHRGRSGEQYF
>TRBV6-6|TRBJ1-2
CASSYEGIPNYGYTF
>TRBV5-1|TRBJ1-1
CASSLDVSGTEAFF
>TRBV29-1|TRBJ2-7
CSAQLAGVYEQYF
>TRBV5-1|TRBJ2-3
CASSPGLAGSTDTQYF
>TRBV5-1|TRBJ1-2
CASSLGGDYGYTF
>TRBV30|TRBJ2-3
CACGLAIDTQYF
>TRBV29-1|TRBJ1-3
CSADIRSTIYF